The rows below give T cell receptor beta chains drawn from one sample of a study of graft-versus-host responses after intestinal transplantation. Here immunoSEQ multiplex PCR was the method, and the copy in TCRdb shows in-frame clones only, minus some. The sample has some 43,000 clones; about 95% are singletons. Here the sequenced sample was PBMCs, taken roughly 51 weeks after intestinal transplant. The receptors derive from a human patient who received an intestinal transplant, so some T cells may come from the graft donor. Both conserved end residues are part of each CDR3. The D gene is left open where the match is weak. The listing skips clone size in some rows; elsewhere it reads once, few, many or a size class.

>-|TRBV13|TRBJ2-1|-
TGTGCCAGCAGAACGGGCCGAGACAATGAGCAGTTCTTC
CASRTGRDNEQFF
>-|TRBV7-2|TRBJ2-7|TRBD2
TGTGCCAGCAGCCCGATAGCGGGGGGGCCTTCATACGAGCAGTACTTC
CASSPIAGGPSYEQYF
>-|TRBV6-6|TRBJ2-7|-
TGTGCCAGCAGGGCCGCGGGCAGGGCCTCTTACGAGCAGTACTTC
CASRAAGRASYEQYF
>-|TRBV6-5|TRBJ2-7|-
TGTGCCAGCAGCAACGGCGTCTACGAGCAGTACTTC
CASSNGVYEQYF
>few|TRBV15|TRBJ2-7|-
TGTGCCACCAGCAGACAGGGACTGCCATCCTACGAGCAGTACTTC
CATSRQGLPSYEQYF
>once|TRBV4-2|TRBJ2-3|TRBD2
TGTGCCAGCAGCCAATATCCCGGGACTAGCGGCAAACCCCGCCGTGGAGATACGCAGTATTTT
CASSQYPGTSGKPRRGDTQYF
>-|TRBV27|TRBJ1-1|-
TGTGCCAGCAGTTCCATCCCCGGGGCTACTGAAGCTTTCTTT
CASSSIPGATEAFF
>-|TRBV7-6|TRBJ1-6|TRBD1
TGTGCCAGCAGCTTGGGAACAGGGGACTCACCCCTCCACTTT
CASSLGTGDSPLHF
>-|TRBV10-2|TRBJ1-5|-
TGCGCCAGCAGTGAGTCTAGGGTAAATCAGCCCCAGCATTTT
CASSESRVNQPQHF
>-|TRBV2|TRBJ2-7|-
TGTGCCAGCAGTGAAGCGCTTACCCTCTTTCGGGGCGAGCAGTACTTC
CASSEALTLFRGEQYF
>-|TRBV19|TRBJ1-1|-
TGTGCCAGTAGGCGGGGGGGGGCGCTCACTGAAGCTTTCTTT
CASRRGGALTEAFF
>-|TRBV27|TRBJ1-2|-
TGTGCCAGCAGTCCAAACCCATCAAGACCGGGGACGGGGGGCTACACCTTC
CASSPNPSRPGTGGYTF
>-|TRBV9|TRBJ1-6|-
TGTGCCAGCAGCGTAGCGGCGCGGGGTAATTCACCCCTCCACTTT
CASSVAARGNSPLHF
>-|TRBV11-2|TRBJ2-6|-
TGTGCCAGCAGCTTTCACAGTTTCCCTGGGGCCAACGTCCTGACTTTC
CASSFHSFPGANVLTF
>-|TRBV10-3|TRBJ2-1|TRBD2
TGTGCCATCAGCCAGACTAGCGGGGTCTCCTACAATGAGCAGTTCTTC
CAISQTSGVSYNEQFF
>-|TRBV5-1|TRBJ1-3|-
TGCGCCAGCAGCTTGGCGGGAGACGGGGTAAACACCATATATTTT
CASSLAGDGVNTIYF
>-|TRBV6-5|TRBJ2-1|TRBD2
TGTGCCAGCAGTACACCGGGACTAGCCTACAATGAGCAGTTCTTC
CASSTPGLAYNEQFF
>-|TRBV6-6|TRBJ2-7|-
TGTGCCAGCAGGGACTACCGCGCCTACGAGCAGTACTTC
CASRDYRAYEQYF
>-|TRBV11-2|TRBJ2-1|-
TGTGCCAGCAGCCCGCGCACGACACCCAATGAGCAGTTCTTC
CASSPRTTPNEQFF
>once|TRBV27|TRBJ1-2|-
TGTGCCAGCAGTTTACAGGGTTCGGGGTATGGCTACACCTTC
CASSLQGSGYGYTF
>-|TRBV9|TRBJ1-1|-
TGTGCCAGCAGCTCTGACAGTTACTTGAACACTGAAGCTTTCTTT
CASSSDSYLNTEAFF
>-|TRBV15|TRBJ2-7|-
TGTGCCACCAGCAGAGATACCAACGAGCAGTACTTC
CATSRDTNEQYF
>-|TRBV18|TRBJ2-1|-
TGTGCCAGCTCACTAACAGTATACAATGAGCAGTTCTTC
CASSLTVYNEQFF
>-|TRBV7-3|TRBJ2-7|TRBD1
TGTGCCAGCAGCTTAGGGACAGGGGACGAGCAGTACTTC
CASSLGTGDEQYF
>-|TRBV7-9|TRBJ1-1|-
TGTGCCAGCAAAAGGACAGATACTAACACTGAAGCTTTCTTT
CASKRTDTNTEAFF
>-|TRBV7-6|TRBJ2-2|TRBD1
TGTGCCAGCAGCAACCGACAGGGTCGGGGCACCGGGGAGCTGTTTTTT
CASSNRQGRGTGELFF
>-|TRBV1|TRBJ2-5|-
TGCACCAGGGGACTAGGAAGACAAGAGACCCAGTACTTC
CTRGLGRQETQYF
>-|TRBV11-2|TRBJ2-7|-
TGTGCCAGCAGCTTAGATCTCAGGACTCTAATCTCCTACGAGCAGTACTTC
CASSLDLRTLISYEQYF
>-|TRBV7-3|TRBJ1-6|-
TGTGCCAGCAGCTTAGAACCAGGCGGTAATTCACCCCTCCACTTT
CASSLEPGGNSPLHF
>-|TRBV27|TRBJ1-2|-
TGTGCCAGCAGTTCTCGGCGCCTGGCAGGAGCTCGGTACACCTTC
CASSSRRLAGARYTF
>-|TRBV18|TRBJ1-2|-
TGTGCCAGCTCACCAACGTACGCCGGGACTGCTAACTATGGCTACACCTTC
CASSPTYAGTANYGYTF
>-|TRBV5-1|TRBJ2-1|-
TGCGCCAGCAGCTTGCTGCCGGGTCTAGGTGAGCAGTTCTTC
CASSLLPGLGEQFF
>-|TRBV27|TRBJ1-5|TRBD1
TGTGCCAGCAGTCCGCGCACAGGGGGCGTCCCAGGACTTTATAGCAATCAGCCCCAGCATTTT
CASSPRTGGVPGLYSNQPQHF
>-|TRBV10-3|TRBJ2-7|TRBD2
TGTGCCAGCCTCGGGAGGGCCGATGAGCAGTACTTC
CASLGRADEQYF
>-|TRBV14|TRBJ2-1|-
TGTGCCAGCAGCCAGAAACGAGGGCGCTCCTACAATGAGCAGTTCTTC
CASSQKRGRSYNEQFF
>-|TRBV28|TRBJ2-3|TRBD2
TGTGCCAGCAGTTTTAGCGGGAGTAGGGCAGATACGCAGTATTTT
CASSFSGSRADTQYF
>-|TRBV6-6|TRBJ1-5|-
TGTGCCAGCACGTATGGGGAGAGCAATCAGCCCCAGCATTTT
CASTYGESNQPQHF
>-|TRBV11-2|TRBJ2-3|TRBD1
TGTGCCAGCAGCTCGAACGAGAGGGGGCGCACAGATACGCAGTATTTT
CASSSNERGRTDTQYF
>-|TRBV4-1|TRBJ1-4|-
TGCGCCAGCAGCGAGGGACCCGGAGTGGGTCGAGTCGATAATGAAAAACTGTTTTTT
CASSEGPGVGRVDNEKLFF
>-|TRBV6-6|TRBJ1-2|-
TGTGCCAGCAGTTCCATTGGGGGTCCCTATGGCTACACCTTC
CASSSIGGPYGYTF
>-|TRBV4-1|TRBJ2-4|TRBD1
TGCGCCAGCAGCCGCGCGGTCCGGACAGGGGAAAACATTCAGTACTTC
CASSRAVRTGENIQYF
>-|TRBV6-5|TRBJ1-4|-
TGTGCCAGCAGTTACCTCTGGGCAGGGATGAAGGAAAAACTGTTTTTT
CASSYLWAGMKEKLFF
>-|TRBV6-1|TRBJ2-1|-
TGTGCCAGCAGTGATGGGCGGTTTCGTAACAGTGAGCAGTTCTTC
CASSDGRFRNSEQFF
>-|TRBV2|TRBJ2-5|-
TGTGCCAGCAGTATGGACTTGCAAGAGACCCAGTACTTC
CASSMDLQETQYF
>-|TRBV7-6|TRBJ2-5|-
TGTGCCAGCAGCCCCCCGGGGGACCAGTACTTC
CASSPPGDQYF
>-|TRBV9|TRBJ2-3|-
TGTGCCAGCAGCGTAGAGGGAGCGGCCACAGATACGCAGTATTTT
CASSVEGAATDTQYF
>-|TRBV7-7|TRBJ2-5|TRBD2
TGTGCCAGCAGCATCCGACTAGCCGGACAAGAGACCCAGTACTTC
CASSIRLAGQETQYF
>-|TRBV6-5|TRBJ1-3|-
TGTGCCAGCAGTTACTCAGGGGGAAGATCTGGAAACACCATATATTTT
CASSYSGGRSGNTIYF
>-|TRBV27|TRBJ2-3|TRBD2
TGTGCCAGCCGACCGAGGAGGACTAGCGGTTCCACAGATACGCAGTATTTT
CASRPRRTSGSTDTQYF
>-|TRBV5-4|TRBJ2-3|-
TGTGCCAGCAGCTTGAGATCACTTCCGGGGGCGGATACGCAGTATTTT
CASSLRSLPGADTQYF